This T cell receptor (beta chain) was retrieved from a study of early stage breast cancer tumors. On the study more broadly: Roughly 9.4-fold was the mean read coverage per sample.

Whole-study results and caveats: Blood repertoires resembled normal breast more than tumor.

Blood replicates held 0.5 ug DNA, tumor or normal breast around 1.5 ug, two each. Repertoires were generated with immunoSEQ multiplex PCR, while TCRdb's copy carries only in-frame clones and drops some. The table lists more than 60,000 clones, roughly 84% of them singletons. With respect to this clone: What it binds is not known.

V gave up 6 bases and J gave up 0 bases, with 12 bases separating them. The germline V gene encodes CDR1 MNHNY and CDR2 SVGAGI (reference sequence). CDR3 length equals 15 residues. The origin of this receptor is a person aged 55 to 70 with breast cancer. The chain employs TRBV6-6 and TRBJ2-1; TRBD2 might be the D (6 bases). The sequenced sample was blood. The CDR3 region has the DNA TGTGCCAGCAGACGGGACTCGAGCTCCTACAATGAGCAGTTCTTC. It encodes CASRRDSSSYNEQFF.